The 12 T cell receptor beta chains in this list originate from one sample, sequenced in a study of cytomegalovirus exposure and HLA in healthy donors. The study ran its PCR with 60 Vbeta and 13 Jbeta primers. TCRdb's table, derived via immunoSEQ multiplex PCR, lists solely in-frame clones and lacks some. Recorded for this sample: around 97,000 clones. Sequenced material: PBMCs. These receptors originate from a man between 40 and 49 years old in good health and CMV-seronegative.

In DNA, the CDR3 is TGTGCCAGCAGTTATGCTAGACAGCAGAACACTGAAGCTTTCTTT. Amino acid sequence: CASSYARQQNTEAFF. The chain has TRBV6-5 and TRBJ1-1, with D possibly TRBD1 on 5 matching bases. Between the trimmed V and J ends, which lost 3 bases and 1 base, there was a span of 12 bases. The CDR3 has 15 amino acids. Germline V gene lookup returns CDR1 MNHEY and CDR2 SVGAGI.

This CDR3 is CASSLASGSATGELFF. The CDR3 coding sequence is TGTGCCAGCAGCTTAGCGAGCGGGAGCGCCACCGGGGAGCTGTTTTTT. The chain combines TRBV7-9 with TRBJ2-2, with 8 bases that match TRBD2. With 0 bases clipped from V and 4 bases from J, the junction kept 4 bases outside the gene matches. The V gene's germline CDR1 is SEHNR and CDR2 FQNEAQ (reference sequence). The CDR3 is 16 amino acids.

The CDR3 protein is CATSRASGAGTEAFF. The CDR3 coding sequence is TGTGCCACCAGCAGAGCCAGCGGGGCAGGCACTGAAGCTTTCTTT. The gene calls are TRBV15 and TRBJ1-1, with D tentatively TRBD1 (5 bases). V gave up 1 base and J gave up 4 bases, with 13 bases separating them. The germline V gene encodes CDR1 LNHNV and CDR2 YYDKDF (reference sequence). CDR3 length: 15 amino acids. Supplemented by reference TRBV15 and TRBJ1-1, the full variable domain reads DAMVIQNPRYQVTQFGKPVTLSCSQTLNHNVMYWYQQKSSQAPKLLFHYYDKDFNNEADTPDNFQSRRPNTSFCFLDIRSPGLGDTAMYLCATSRASGAGTEAFFGQGTRLTVV.

V and J are TRBV18 and TRBJ1-2, with 8 bases aligning to TRBD1. Germline V gene sequence: CDR1 KGHSH, CDR2 LQKENI. The trim removed 3 bases at V and 2 bases at J, leaving 5 bases unmatched. CDR3 size: 15 residues. CDR3 protein: CASSPVGQENYGYTF. CDR3 DNA: TGTGCCAGCTCACCCGTGGGACAGGAGAACTATGGCTACACCTTC.

The genes are TRBV5-4 and TRBJ1-2, with D unresolved. From germline, CDR1 is SGHNT and CDR2 YYREEE (reference sequence). Trimming removed 4 bases from V and 1 base from J, with 8 bases in between. This CDR3 has 13 amino acids. Written as DNA, the CDR3 is TGTGCCAGCAGCCGCAGAGGTAACTATGGCTACACCTTC. It is translated as CASSRRGNYGYTF.

This chain connects TRBV12-5 to TRBJ2-1; 8 bases align to TRBD2. From germline, CDR1 is LGHNT and CDR2 FRNRAP. The CDR3 sequence is 16 residues long. Unmatched junction bases numbered 6, after V lost 0 bases and J lost 5 bases. CDR3 amino acids: CASGLVLAGQDNEQFF. The CDR3 region has the DNA TGTGCTAGTGGTTTGGTATTAGCGGGGCAAGACAATGAGCAGTTCTTC.

The CDR3 DNA is TGTGCCACCGGACTTGAAAGCGGAAATACGCAGTATTTT. It translates to CATGLESGNTQYF. The V gene is TRBV15, the J gene TRBJ2-3; TRBD2 might be the D (5 bases). V dropped 8 bases and J dropped 7 bases, with 16 bases sitting between them. This CDR3 spans 13 amino acids. Germline V gives CDR1 LNHNV, CDR2 YYDKDF (reference sequence).

The V gene is TRBV10-2, the J gene TRBJ1-6; the D gene is possibly TRBD1 (5 bases). Germline V gives CDR1 WSHSY, CDR2 SAAADI. The ends were cut back, 2 bases at V and 13 bases at J, with 15 bases in the middle. This CDR3 has 14 amino acids. CDR3 DNA sequence: TGCGCCAGCAGTGAGACTCTAAGGGGAATGCCCCTCCACTTT. Protein product: CASSETLRGMPLHF.

The CDR3 region is CASSLRDRGFGGYTF. CDR3 DNA: TGTGCCAGCAGTTTACGGGACAGGGGATTTGGCGGCTACACCTTC. The rearrangement links TRBV25-1 to TRBJ1-2; 10 bases map to TRBD1. The junction had 11 bases not matched to a gene; V was cut back by 5 bases and J by 8 bases. Germline CDR1 MGHDK, CDR2 SYGVNS. CDR3 length equals 15 residues.

The rearrangement uses TRBV28 and TRBJ1-2; the D gene is possibly TRBD1 (6 bases). Germline V gene lookup returns CDR1 MDHEN and CDR2 SYDVKM. Trimming pared 5 bases from V and 5 bases from J, leaving 24 bases between. The CDR3 is 17 amino acids. CDR3 residues: CASSPSTGGAVRYGYTF. In DNA form, the CDR3 reads TGTGCCAGCAGTCCTTCCACCGGGGGGGCAGTTCGGTATGGCTACACCTTC.

The CDR3 spells CASSRRTSGGAAEQYF. Here the CDR3 DNA reads TGCGCCAGCAGCAGGCGGACTAGCGGGGGGGCTGCCGAGCAGTACTTC. The rearrangement uses TRBV5-1 and TRBJ2-7, with 15 bases identical to TRBD2. The CDR3 is 16 residues long. The V and J ends lost 4 bases and 6 bases, in that order; junction bases with no gene match: 8. CDR1 and CDR2 (germline): SGHRS, YFSETQ.

The rearrangement uses TRBV6-1 and TRBJ2-3; D unclear. The CDR3 totals 13 residues. The V end lost 4 bases, the J end lost 4 bases, and 9 bases lay between the germline ends. The germline gives CDR1 MNHNS, CDR2 SASEGT. CDR3 bases: TGTGCCAGCAGTGGGGTTAGCCCAGATACGCAGTATTTT. Translation gives CASSGVSPDTQYF.